A single sample gave rise to the 20 T cell receptor beta chains below, sequenced in a study of identical twins. Each CDR3 protein is one row after TCRdb ran MiXCR on the 5' RACE reads. Of about 470,000 distinct CDR3 sequences in the sample, approximately 24% were seen once. The same specimen was also included in a second study, on T cells expressing NK-cell markers.

The sequenced material came from CD4+ T cells sorted from blood. The receptors derive from a woman aged 18-35 years in good health.

V and J are TRBV5-1 and TRBJ2-1; 8 nucleotides line up with TRBD2. After removal of 0 bases from V and 6 bases from J, the junction contained 8 bases not matched to a gene. Germline CDR1 reads SGHRS; CDR2 reads YFSETQ. This CDR3 comprises 16 residues. This chain's CDR3 is CASSLVVTSDTNEQFF. DNA for the CDR3: TGCGCCAGCAGCTTGGTAGTGACTAGCGACACCAATGAGCAGTTCTTC.

This clonotype was detected ten times or more. The chain employs TRBV5-1 and TRBJ2-1, with unresolved D. The CDR3 loop spans 14 amino acids. Germline assignment: CDR1 SGHRS and CDR2 YFSETQ. V lost 0 bases and J lost 0, with 4 bases in between. This CDR3 is CASSLDRSYNEQFF. The CDR3 nucleotides read TGCGCCAGCAGCTTGGACCGCTCCTACAATGAGCAGTTCTTC.

The sample holds a few counts of this clonotype. The chain links TRBV6-1 to TRBJ2-1; TRBD2 matches at 8 bases. Germline V gene lookup returns CDR1 MNHNS and CDR2 SASEGT. The CDR3 length is 16 residues. The ends lost 5 bases at V and 5 bases at J; junction bases unmatched: 11. CDR3 in amino acids: CASSHTSGRGNNEQFF. The DNA for the CDR3 is TGTGCCAGCAGTCATACTAGCGGTCGAGGTAACAATGAGCAGTTCTTC.

A few counts support this clonotype. J is TRBJ2-1 and V is TRBV7-3; D call uncertain. Germline values: CDR1 SGHTA, CDR2 FQGTGA. The V and J ends lost 0 bases and 7 bases respectively, with 7 bases between them. The CDR3 spans 13 residues. In DNA, the CDR3 is TGTGCCAGCAGCTTAACGTCCAGGAATGAGCAGTTCTTC. This translates into CASSLTSRNEQFF.

This clonotype has a handful of counts. J is TRBJ2-3 and V is TRBV20-1; D may be TRBD2 (5 bases). The CDR3 covers 14 residues. Germline-derived CDR1 and CDR2 are DFQATT and SNEGSKA (reference sequence). Trimming pared 3 bases from V and 4 bases from J, leaving 14 bases between. CDR3 nucleotide sequence: TGCAGTGCTAGCTTACAACTAGTAGCAGATACGCAGTATTTT. Its protein is CSASLQLVADTQYF.

The rearrangement uses TRBV20-1 and TRBJ2-1; 7 nucleotides align to TRBD1. This CDR3 is 16 amino acids long. CDR1 is DFQATT and CDR2 is SNEGSKA in the germline V gene (reference sequence). The J segment lost 0 bases and the V segment lost 5 bases, leaving 10 bases of the junction unmatched. The CDR3 bases are TGCAGTGCTCTCGCCCCCACAGGGGACTCCTACAATGAGCAGTTCTTC. Translated: CSALAPTGDSYNEQFF.

The DNA for the CDR3 is TGTGCCAGCAGTTACTCAAGGGGACAGGGTTATGGCTACACCTTC. Encoded protein: CASSYSRGQGYGYTF. The rearrangement joins TRBV6-5 to TRBJ1-2; 9 nucleotides line up with TRBD1. The germline CDR1 and CDR2 sequences are MNHEY and SVGAGI. This CDR3 is 15 amino acids long. The ends lost 0 bases at V and 5 bases at J; junction bases unmatched: 4.

There are a few counts of this clonotype. V gene TRBV6-2 or TRBV6-3 combines with J gene TRBJ2-1; D is perhaps TRBD2 (5 bases). Germline values: CDR1 MNHEY, CDR2 SVGEGT. V dropped 7 bases and J dropped 3 bases, with 10 bases sitting between them. This CDR3 has 13 amino acids. The CDR3 DNA reads TGTGCCAGCACCCTCGGGGTCTACAATGAGCAGTTCTTC. It is translated as CASTLGVYNEQFF.

This chain connects TRBV5-1 to TRBJ2-6; D is possibly TRBD1 or TRBD2 (6 bases each). The CDR3 sequence is 16 residues long. Deletions cut 4 bases from V and 0 bases from J, with 11 bases between. The germline gives CDR1 SGHRS, CDR2 YFSETQ. CDR3 residues: CASSAGHISGANVLTF. The CDR3 nucleotides are TGCGCCAGCAGCGCGGGACATATCTCTGGGGCCAACGTCCTGACTTTC.

This clonotype was recorded a few times. The chain is built from TRBV10-1 and TRBJ2-2, with a possible D match to TRBD1 (6 bases). V shed 3 bases and J shed 6 bases, with 11 bases lying between them. CDR3 length: 14 residues. The germline gives CDR1 WNHNN, CDR2 SYGVQD (reference sequence). CDR3 coding DNA: TGCGCCAGCAGTGATTCAGGGGCAGCCGGGGAGCTGTTTTTT. Translating it yields CASSDSGAAGELFF.

The chain joins TRBV15 to TRBJ1-5; 7 nucleotides line up with TRBD1. V trimming: 1 base; J trimming: 2 bases; junction bases outside the gene matches: 2. CDR1 and CDR2 from the germline V gene are LNHNV and YYDKDF (reference sequence). The CDR3 is made up of 15 amino acids. Here the CDR3 reads CATSRATGGNQPQHF. The CDR3 DNA is TGTGCCACCAGCAGAGCCACAGGGGGCAATCAGCCCCAGCATTTT.

The chain links TRBV4-3 to TRBJ1-1, with D possibly TRBD1 on 5 matching bases. CDR3 length: 14 amino acids. Germline CDR1 LGHNA, CDR2 YSLEER. V lost 1 base and J 6 bases, leaving 12 bases between the germline ends. CDR3 nucleotide sequence: TGCGCCAGCAGCCAAGTAACAGGAGAGTCTGAAGCTTTCTTT. It encodes CASSQVTGESEAFF.

The rearrangement links TRBV7-2 to TRBJ2-7; 10 bases match TRBD2. Germline loops: CDR1 SGHTA, CDR2 FQGNSA. The CDR3 length is 15 residues. V shed 5 bases, J shed 2 bases, and the junction held 6 bases outside the gene matches. The CDR3 reads CASSRLAGVTYEQYF. DNA of the CDR3: TGTGCCAGCAGCCGACTAGCGGGTGTGACCTACGAGCAGTACTTC.

As regards this clonotype: Being one base from a much bigger clone, this may be a read error. CDR3 region: CASSLDDRGYTF. CDR3 DNA: TGTGCCAGCAGTTTAGACGATCGCGGCTACACCTTC. V gene TRBV12-3 or TRBV12-4 combines with J gene TRBJ1-2; no reliable D call. CDR3 length: 12 residues. Trimming stripped 1 base from V and 8 bases from J, with 8 bases between.

This clonotype occurred many times. The rearrangement joins TRBV12-3 or TRBV12-4 to TRBJ2-7; perhaps TRBD2 as D (5 bases). The CDR3 extends over 15 amino acids. Trimming removed 5 bases at V and 5 bases at J, with 19 bases between. Written as DNA, the CDR3 is TGTGCCAGCAGTCCCCCATGGGGAGTGAGAAACGAGCAGTACTTC. It translates to CASSPPWGVRNEQYF.

This clonotype has ten or more counts. The CDR3 DNA reads TGTGCCAGCAGCTTAGAGGCTACCCCCCATACGCAGTATTTT. Its protein is CASSLEATPHTQYF. J is TRBJ2-3 and V is TRBV11-2; D not resolved. This CDR3 is built from 14 residues. V lost 0 bases and J lost 7, with 11 bases in between. In germline, CDR1 is SGHAT, CDR2 FQNNGV.

The chain is built from TRBV6-2 or TRBV6-3 and TRBJ2-5, with TRBD1 as a possible D gene (5 bases). The V end lost 6 bases, the J end lost 3 bases, and 8 bases lay between the germline ends. This CDR3 is built from 12 residues. In germline, CDR1 is MNHEY, CDR2 SVGEGT. CDR3 amino acids: CASRRQKETQYF. The CDR3, as DNA: TGTGCCAGCAGACGACAGAAAGAGACCCAGTACTTC.

V is TRBV10-1 and J is TRBJ1-5, with a weak D call TRBD1 (6 bases). CDR1 is WNHNN and CDR2 is SYGVQD in the germline V gene (reference sequence). The CDR3 is 15 residues long. V was shortened by 11 bases and J by 7 bases, with 24 bases between the two germline ends. As DNA, the CDR3 is TGCGCCGGTGCGCCCCCCTACGGGGGGCGACAGCCCCAGCATTTT. Residues: CAGAPPYGGRQPQHF.

The gene calls are TRBV5-1 and TRBJ2-7; D may be TRBD1 (7 bases). CDR1 is SGHRS and CDR2 is YFSETQ in the germline V gene. V was shortened by 4 bases and J by 4 bases, with 24 bases between the two germline ends. The CDR3 extends over 17 amino acids. CDR3 nucleotide sequence: TGCGCCAGCAGCCACAGGGGAGGAAGGATTCGAGGTTACGAGCAGTACTTC. This sequence encodes CASSHRGGRIRGYEQYF.

The chain couples TRBV25-1 to TRBJ2-3; no clear D. Trimming left V 4 bases short and J 2 bases short, with 7 bases between. The CDR3 has 13 residues. Germline CDR1 reads MGHDK; CDR2 reads SYGVNS. For the CDR3, the DNA is TGTGCCAGCAGTGCAGTAGACACAGATACGCAGTATTTT. It is translated as CASSAVDTDTQYF.